The 25 T cell receptor beta chains below were found in one sample sequenced in a study of CD8 T cells in Susac syndrome. Reverse transcription of about 0.5 to 1 ug RNA was carried out with random hexamers. Via MiXCR, TCRdb re-called the immunoSEQ multiplex PCR reads, giving one row per CDR3 protein. The sample shows roughly 200,000 distinct CDR3 sequences, 85% to 95% of them seen only once. The sample taken for sequencing was CD4+ T cells from PBMCs. These receptors came from a human donor in good health.

The chain couples TRBV29-1 to TRBJ1-1; 9 nucleotides match TRBD1. The length of the CDR3 is 11 residues. From germline, CDR1 is SQVTM and CDR2 ANQGSEA. The ends lost 4 bases at V and 12 bases at J; junction bases unmatched: 6. DNA of the CDR3: TGCAGCGTTGCGACAGGGGGGAGGACTTTCTTT. As protein: CSVATGGRTFF.

The chain joins TRBV7-8 to TRBJ2-1, with 10 nucleotides matching TRBD1. V lost 1 base, J lost 10 bases, and 13 bases stayed unmatched. Looked up from germline, CDR1 is SGHVS and CDR2 is FQNEAQ. CDR3 length equals 17 residues. CDR3 in DNA: TGTGCCAGCAGCTTAGTGGGACAGGGGATGAAGGGGCGAGAGCAGTTCTTC. Protein sequence: CASSLVGQGMKGREQFF.

J is TRBJ2-2 and V is TRBV6-1, with 12 bases lining up with TRBD1. After removal of 6 bases from V and 7 bases from J, the junction contained 3 bases not matched to a gene. Germline CDR1 and CDR2: MNHNS and SASEGT. This CDR3 region has 14 residues. CDR3 protein: CASRGTGGIGELFF. CDR3 nucleotides: TGTGCCAGCAGAGGGACAGGGGGCATCGGGGAGCTGTTTTTT.

The chain couples TRBV4-1 to TRBJ2-1; D might be TRBD1 (6 bases). V lost 1 base and J lost 4, with 11 bases in between. CDR1 and CDR2 from the germline V gene are MGHRA and YSYEKL. The CDR3 spans 15 residues. CDR3 residues: CASSQAQGLYNEQFF. Written as DNA, the CDR3 is TGCGCCAGCAGCCAAGCTCAGGGGCTGTACAATGAGCAGTTCTTC.

The rearrangement joins TRBV7-2 to TRBJ2-7, with TRBD1 matching 9 bases. The J segment lost 2 bases and the V segment lost 2 bases, leaving 7 bases of the junction unmatched. Germline V gene sequence: CDR1 SGHTA, CDR2 FQGNSA. The CDR3 runs to 16 residues. The CDR3 region is CASSLSRDRDPYEQYV. CDR3 DNA sequence: TGTGCCAGCAGCTTAAGCCGGGACAGGGACCCCTACGAGCAGTACGTC.

In this sample, this clonotype turned up a few times. V is TRBV7-6 and J is TRBJ2-5, with TRBD1 matching 7 bases. The CDR3 length is 13 residues. The germline gives CDR1 SGHVS, CDR2 FNYEAQ. V lost 5 bases and J lost 5; bases outside the gene matches: 5. The CDR3 DNA reads TGTGCCAGCAGCCGACAGGGCCGCGAGACCCAGTACTTC. Its translation: CASSRQGRETQYF.

The genes are TRBV6-2 or TRBV6-3 and TRBJ1-2, with 7 bases fitting TRBD1. Germline V gene data show CDR1 as MNHEY and CDR2 as SVGEGT. The CDR3 has 13 residues. After removal of 11 bases from V and 3 bases from J, the junction contained 9 bases not matched to a gene. CDR3: CAGRGTAHYGYTF. DNA for the CDR3: TGTGCCGGACGGGGGACAGCTCACTATGGCTACACCTTC.

The chain employs TRBV15 and TRBJ1-5; TRBD1 might be the D (6 bases). Trimming removed 4 bases from V and 7 bases from J, with 11 bases in between. Germline V gene data show CDR1 as LNHNV and CDR2 as YYDKDF (reference sequence). The CDR3 has 13 amino acids. CDR3 in amino acids: CATSTGQTQPQHF. For the CDR3, the DNA is TGTGCCACCAGCACCGGACAGACCCAGCCCCAGCATTTT. The full variable domain, with the rest looked up from reference TRBV15 and TRBJ1-5, is DAMVIQNPRYQVTQFGKPVTLSCSQTLNHNVMYWYQQKSSQAPKLLFHYYDKDFNNEADTPDNFQSRRPNTSFCFLDIRSPGLGDTAMYLCATSTGQTQPQHFGDGTRLSIL.

The genes are TRBV6-6 and TRBJ1-2, with D unclear. Trimming shortened V by 5 bases and J by 7 bases, and 17 bases separated the two germline ends. This CDR3 has 14 residues. Germline CDR1 reads MNHNY; CDR2 reads SVGAGI (reference sequence). The CDR3 sequence is CASSTQDLLPGYTF. As DNA, the CDR3 is TGTGCCAGCAGTACTCAGGACCTGCTCCCTGGCTACACCTTC.

J is TRBJ1-5 and V is TRBV12-3 or TRBV12-4; D gene unclear. Between the trimmed V and J ends, which lost 5 bases and 4 bases, there was a span of 9 bases. The CDR3 loop spans 13 amino acids. CDR3 bases: TGTGCCAGCAGTCTCGCAGAAAATCAGCCCCAGCATTTT. This codes for CASSLAENQPQHF.

The chain has TRBV4-3 and TRBJ1-6; D unresolved. The germline V gene encodes CDR1 LGHNA and CDR2 YSLEER. The CDR3 extends over 13 amino acids. Trimming shortened V by 5 bases and J by 14 bases, and 16 bases separated the two germline ends. This CDR3 reads CASSFSDQGTLHF. The CDR3 DNA follows: TGCGCCAGCAGCTTCTCCGATCAAGGAACCCTCCACTTT.

V gene TRBV29-1 combines with J gene TRBJ2-3; D is tentatively TRBD1 or TRBD2 (6 bases each). This CDR3 comprises 11 residues. CDR1 and CDR2 (germline): SQVTM, ANQGSEA. V was trimmed by 7 bases and J by 4 bases, leaving 9 bases between them. CDR3 region: CSGGGPDTQYF. CDR3 nucleotide sequence: TGCAGCGGTGGGGGGCCAGATACGCAGTATTTT.

This chain uses TRBV29-1 with TRBJ1-1; 7 bases line up with TRBD1. V lost 4 bases, J lost 1 base, and 6 bases stayed unmatched. CDR1 is SQVTM, CDR2 ANQGSEA, per germline. This CDR3 comprises 14 residues. Written as DNA, the CDR3 is TGCAGCGTTGGAAGGGGGCGATCGAACACTGAAGCTTTCTTT. Encoded protein: CSVGRGRSNTEAFF. The whole variable domain, remainder taken from reference TRBV29-1 and TRBJ1-1, is SAVISQKPSRDICQRGTSLTIQCQVDSQVTMMFWYRQQPGQSLTLIATANQGSEATYESGFVIDKFPISRPNLTFSTLTVSNMSPEDSSIYLCSVGRGRSNTEAFFGQGTRLTVV.

The J gene is TRBJ1-4, the V gene TRBV3-1; unclear D gene. V was pared by 5 bases and J by 7 bases, with 17 bases between. This CDR3 comprises 15 residues. Germline CDR1 reads LGHDT; CDR2 reads YNNKEL (reference sequence). CDR3 in amino acids: CASSSQPQGGEKLFF. The CDR3 coding sequence is TGTGCCAGCAGCTCCCAGCCCCAAGGAGGTGAAAAACTGTTTTTT.

The CDR3 DNA follows: TGTGCCACAGCGGCCAGCGGGGAAGAGACCCAGTACTTC. It translates to CATAASGEETQYF. V gene TRBV24-1 combines with J gene TRBJ2-5, with 7 bases identical to TRBD2. The CDR3 runs to 13 residues. The germline CDR1 and CDR2 sequences are KGHDR and SFDVKD. Germline trimming cut 10 bases from V and 3 bases from J; bases unmatched to any gene: 7.

The gene calls are TRBV6-1 and TRBJ2-7, with TRBD2 matching 12 bases. V trimming: 5 bases; J trimming: 3 bases; junction bases outside the gene matches: 11. The CDR3 length is 17 residues. Per germline, CDR1 MNHNS and CDR2 SASEGT. CDR3 DNA sequence: TGTGCCAGCAGTCTCGGACTAGCGGGGACCAAATACTACGAGCAGTACTTC. This translates into CASSLGLAGTKYYEQYF.

The CDR3 nucleotides read TGTGCCAGCAGCTTAGCTAGAGAATACAATGAGCAGTTCTTC. Translation: CASSLAREYNEQFF. This chain joins TRBV7-2 and TRBJ2-1; unclear D gene. Germline V gives CDR1 SGHTA, CDR2 FQGNSA. Trimming shortened V by 0 bases and J by 4 bases, and 7 bases separated the two germline ends. The CDR3 length is 14 residues. Filled out from reference TRBV7-2 and TRBJ2-1, the complete variable domain reads GAGVSQSPSNKVTEKGKDVELRCDPISGHTALYWYRQSLGQGLEFLIYFQGNSAPDKSGLPSDRFSAERTGGSVSTLTIQRTQQEDSAVYLCASSLAREYNEQFFGPGTRLTVL.

The count of this clonotype is one. This chain uses TRBV4-3 with TRBJ2-1, with 11 bases that match TRBD1. The length of the CDR3 is 16 residues. J was trimmed by 8 bases and V by 5 bases; bases with no gene match: 11. CDR1 is LGHNA and CDR2 is YSLEER in the germline V gene. This chain's CDR3 is CASSDQAGQGVDEQFF. The CDR3 DNA is TGCGCCAGCAGCGATCAAGCGGGACAGGGGGTGGATGAGCAGTTCTTC.

The chain carries TRBV7-3 and TRBJ1-1; perhaps TRBD1 as D (6 bases). The CDR3 sequence is 13 residues long. Germline V CDR1 and CDR2: SGHTA, FQGTGA. V lost 7 bases and J 3 bases, leaving 12 bases between the germline ends. DNA of the CDR3: TGTGCCAGCATCAGGACAGACCACACTGAAGCTTTCTTT. Its translation: CASIRTDHTEAFF. Complete variable domain (other parts from reference TRBV7-3 and TRBJ1-1): GAGVSQTPSNKVTEKGKYVELRCDPISGHTALYWYRQSLGQGPEFLIYFQGTGAADDSGLPNDRFFAVRPEGSVSTLKIQRTERGDSAVYLCASIRTDHTEAFFGQGTRLTVV.

The chain carries TRBV28 and TRBJ1-1; TRBD1 is a possible D gene (6 bases). The V end was cut by 6 bases, the J end by 8 bases, with 22 bases between. The CDR3 runs 15 residues. CDR1 is MDHEN, CDR2 SYDVKM, per germline. Here the CDR3 reads CASRAGDTEVLEAFF. In nucleotides, the CDR3 is TGTGCCAGCAGGGCCGGGGACACGGAAGTGCTCGAAGCTTTCTTT. Looking up the rest from reference TRBV28 and TRBJ1-1 gives the full variable domain: DVKVTQSSRYLVKRTGEKVFLECVQDMDHENMFWYRQDPGLGLRLIYFSYDVKMKEKGDIPEGYSVSREKKERFSLILESASTNQTSMYLCASRAGDTEVLEAFFGQGTRLTVV.

In this sample, this clonotype turned up a few times. The chain links TRBV5-1 to TRBJ2-1, with D tentatively TRBD1 (6 bases). Germline CDR1 SGHRS, CDR2 YFSETQ. Trimming pared 4 bases from V and 6 bases from J, leaving 14 bases between. The CDR3 is made up of 14 amino acids. Here the CDR3 reads CASSDGTSGNEQFF. CDR3 DNA: TGCGCCAGCAGCGATGGGACATCGGGCAATGAGCAGTTCTTC. The complete variable domain, with remaining parts taken from reference TRBV5-1 and TRBJ2-1, reads KAGVTQTPRYLIKTRGQQVTLSCSPISGHRSVSWYQQTPGQGLQFLFEYFSETQRNKGNFPGRFSGRQFSNSRSEMNVSTLELGDSALYLCASSDGTSGNEQFFGPGTRLTVL.

This chain links TRBV12-3 or TRBV12-4 with TRBJ2-1; 9 positions agree with TRBD1. The V and J ends lost 2 bases and 7 bases, in that order; junction bases with no gene match: 9. The CDR3 length is 16 residues. The CDR3 here is CASSLPEGTGLNEQFF. CDR3 coding DNA: TGTGCCAGCAGTTTACCGGAGGGGACAGGGCTTAATGAGCAGTTCTTC.

This chain connects TRBV2 to TRBJ2-2; D perhaps matches TRBD2 (5 bases). This CDR3 comprises 15 residues. The V gene's germline CDR1 is SNHLY and CDR2 FYNNEI. V lost 6 bases, J lost 3 bases, and 14 bases lay in between. For the CDR3, the DNA is TGTGCCAGCAGCGACGGGGTCCGAGACACCGGGGAGCTGTTTTTT. Its translation is CASSDGVRDTGELFF.

V usage is TRBV30 and J usage is TRBJ2-3; 10 bases fit TRBD1. J gave up 2 bases and V 5 bases, and 4 bases lay outside the gene matches. Germline V gene lookup returns CDR1 GTSNPN and CDR2 SVGIG (reference sequence). The length of the CDR3 is 14 residues. The CDR3 reads CAWGDRGFTDTQYF. The CDR3 DNA is TGTGCCTGGGGGGACAGGGGTTTCACAGATACGCAGTATTTT.

V usage is TRBV7-9 and J usage is TRBJ1-1, with no clear D. The V gene lost 1 base and the J gene lost 4 bases, with 10 bases spanning the gap. The CDR3 covers 14 residues. Germline values: CDR1 SEHNR, CDR2 FQNEAQ (reference sequence). CDR3 amino acids: CASSLGGSVTEAFF. CDR3 in DNA: TGTGCCAGCAGCTTAGGAGGTAGCGTCACTGAAGCTTTCTTT.